Sequencing of this T cell receptor beta chain was carried out in a study of response to subunit inactivated influenza vaccine. This clonotype has a count of ten or more. TCRdb independently ran MiXCR on the RT-PCR reads; one entry per CDR3 protein. This table has around 570,000 distinct CDR3 sequences, roughly 12% appearing once. Germline assignment: CDR1 SGHDT and CDR2 YYEEEE. The CDR3 is 13 amino acids. Deletions cut 2 bases from V and 5 bases from J, with 10 bases between. These data were also reused for a study on T cells expressing NK-cell markers. This second study says: As the method of synthesis, 5'RACE template switching with UMIs yielded TCR beta cDNA. Sorted CD3+CD56-NKG2C+, CD3+CD56+NKG2C+ and CD3+CD56+NKG2C- T cells supplied the TCR beta repertoires. Eight donors were sequenced, of whom seven were HCMV-seropositive, while the remaining one was HCMV-seronegative. A handful of donors carried dominant NKG2C+ clonotypes that made up roughly 1.0-7.0% of their CD8+ T cells. These clonotypes additionally ranked first within the CD3+CD56-NKG2C+ fraction of several donors.

The origin of this receptor is a man aged 50-59 years who received an inactivated influenza vaccine. The sample was PBMCs from blood, taken on the day of vaccination. V gene TRBV5-6 combines with J gene TRBJ2-5, with D tentatively TRBD1 (6 bases). CDR3 coding DNA: TGTGCCAGCAGCTTCTGGGGGCGGGAGACCCAGTACTTC. Its protein is CASSFWGRETQYF.